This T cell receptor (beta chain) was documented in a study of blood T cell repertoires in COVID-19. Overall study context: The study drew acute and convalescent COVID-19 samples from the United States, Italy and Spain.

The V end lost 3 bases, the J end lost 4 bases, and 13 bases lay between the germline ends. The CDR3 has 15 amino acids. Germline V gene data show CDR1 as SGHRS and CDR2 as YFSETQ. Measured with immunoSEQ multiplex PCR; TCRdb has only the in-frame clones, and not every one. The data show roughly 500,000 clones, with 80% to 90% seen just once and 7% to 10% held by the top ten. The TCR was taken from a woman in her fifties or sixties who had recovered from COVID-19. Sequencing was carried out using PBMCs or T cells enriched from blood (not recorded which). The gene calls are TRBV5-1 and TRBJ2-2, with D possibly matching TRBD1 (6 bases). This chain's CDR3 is CASSSGQTTTGELFF. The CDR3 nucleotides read TGCGCCAGCAGCTCCGGACAGACGACCACCGGGGAGCTGTTTTTT.